The 21 T cell receptor beta chains below come from one sample, sequenced in a study of T cell clusters in autoimmune cytopenias. One tube held mixed TRB-A and TRB-B primer pools for touch-down PCR. TCRdb reanalyzed the multiplex PCR reads and collapses them to one entry per CDR3 protein, without DNA. This sample carries roughly 8,100 distinct CDR3 sequences, with about 6% going to the ten biggest clones. TRB was amplified from roughly 270 ng of peripheral blood genomic DNA per sample. Material: peripheral blood. The receptor source for this set is a human donor with an autoimmune cytopenia or autoimmune hepatitis (not recorded which).

This clonotype counts as medium-sized by frequency. The chain has TRBV30 and TRBJ1-5. The V gene's germline CDR1 is GTSNPN and CDR2 SVGIG (reference sequence). The CDR3 totals 14 residues. The CDR3: CAWSLTLGSQPQHF. Based on the CDR3 plus reference TRBV30 and TRBJ1-5, the full variable domain is SQTIHQWPATLVQPVGSPLSLECTVEGTSNPNLYWYRQAAGRGLQLLFYSVGIGQISSEVPQNLSASRPQDRQFILSSKKLLLSDSGFYLCAWSLTLGSQPQHFGDGTRLSIL.

The J gene is TRBJ1-2, the V gene TRBV20-1; TCRdb's assignment of TRBD1 cannot be checked, as there is no DNA. The CDR3 is 12 amino acids. The V gene's germline CDR1 is DFQATT and CDR2 SNEGSKA (reference sequence). This chain's CDR3 is CSAPDRVRGYTF.

Here the CDR3 reads CASSLQGSNQPQHF. The rearrangement uses TRBV5-6 and TRBJ1-5; absent DNA, TCRdb's TRBD1 call cannot be checked. Looked up from germline, CDR1 is SGHDT and CDR2 is YYEEEE. This CDR3 has 14 amino acids.

The chain employs TRBV20-1 and TRBJ1-1; TCRdb designates TRBD1, a call that cannot be tested without DNA. Germline V gene lookup returns CDR1 DFQATT and CDR2 SNEGSKA (reference sequence). This CDR3 contains 12 residues. The CDR3 loop is CSAIQGNTEAFF.

The chain is built from TRBV12-3 or TRBV12-4 and TRBJ2-5. The CDR3 is 13 amino acids. CDR3 sequence reads: CASSLGVGETQYF.

The rearrangement links TRBV12-3 or TRBV12-4 to TRBJ2-2; there is no DNA to check the TCRdb D call of TRBD2. This CDR3 region has 15 residues. CDR3 sequence: CASRDERGVPGELFF.

The chain uses TRBV6-4 and TRBJ2-3; lacking DNA, the TRBD1 call made by TCRdb goes unchecked. Germline CDR1 and CDR2: MRHNA and SNTAGT. The CDR3 has 14 amino acids. The CDR3 region is CASSYRGMTDTQYF.

This clonotype registers medium-sized by frequency. The gene calls are TRBV30 and TRBJ2-1; TCRdb outputs TRBD1, but without DNA this stays unchecked. Germline CDR1 and CDR2: GTSNPN and SVGIG (reference sequence). The length of the CDR3 is 14 residues. This chain's CDR3 is CAWSVRGSIGEQFF.

The V call is TRBV19, the J call TRBJ2-7; TCRdb reports TRBD2, a call that lacks DNA to check it against. CDR1 and CDR2 (germline): LNHDA, SQIVND (reference sequence). This CDR3 has 16 residues. This CDR3 is CASSTTSGGRSYEQYF. Supplemented by reference TRBV19 and TRBJ2-7, the full variable domain reads DGGITQSPKYLFRKEGQNVTLSCEQNLNHDAMYWYRQDPGQGLRLIYYSQIVNDFQKGDIAEGYSVSREKKESFPLTVTSAQKNPTAFYLCASSTTSGGRSYEQYFGPGTRLTVT.

This clonotype is medium-sized by frequency. V gene TRBV6-6 combines with J gene TRBJ1-6; TCRdb's D call of TRBD1 is untestable without DNA. Germline-derived CDR1 and CDR2 are MNHNY and SVGAGI (reference sequence). There are 15 residues in the CDR3. The CDR3 sequence is CAGGGNPNFRSPLHF.

This clonotype counts as medium-sized by frequency. The chain is built from TRBV19 and TRBJ1-2. CDR1 and CDR2 from the germline V gene are LNHDA and SQIVND (reference sequence). This CDR3 contains 13 residues. The CDR3 is CASRGREGEGYTF.

The gene calls are TRBV6-2 or TRBV6-3 and TRBJ2-5; TCRdb picks TRBD2, but there is no DNA to check that call. Germline V gene data show CDR1 as MNHEY and CDR2 as SVGEGT. The CDR3 length is 14 residues. CDR3 sequence reads: CATQESRAQETQYF.

By frequency, this clonotype registers medium-sized. V gene TRBV6-1 combines with J gene TRBJ1-2; TCRdb calls TRBD1, which cannot be checked without DNA. Germline V gives CDR1 MNHNS, CDR2 SASEGT. The CDR3 covers 14 residues. CDR3 in amino acids: CASSERLQGAGYTF.

V is TRBV6-1 and J is TRBJ2-3; the D gene TCRdb calls, TRBD1, cannot be checked with no DNA. The CDR3 runs 16 residues. Germline loops: CDR1 MNHNS, CDR2 SASEGT. This CDR3 is CASSPRTEGGRDTQYF.

The rearrangement joins TRBV14 to TRBJ2-3. Germline assignment: CDR1 SGHDN and CDR2 FVKESK. The CDR3 is made up of 13 amino acids. The CDR3 loop is CASSQGSINTQYF.

The chain combines TRBV20-1 with TRBJ1-2; TCRdb's D call, TRBD1, is unchecked because there is no DNA. The V gene's germline CDR1 is DFQATT and CDR2 SNEGSKA (reference sequence). This CDR3 has 16 amino acids. The CDR3 is CSAARLRTASNYGYTF.

This chain links TRBV6-6 with TRBJ1-4; with no DNA, the TCRdb D assignment of TRBD1 cannot be verified. The CDR3 runs 15 residues. The germline gives CDR1 MNHNY, CDR2 SVGAGI (reference sequence). CDR3: CASTVGEVTNEKLFF.

Considering frequency, this clonotype is medium-sized. This sequence joins TRBV30 and TRBJ1-4; no DNA is available, so the TRBD1 call from TCRdb remains unchecked. Germline CDR1 and CDR2: GTSNPN and SVGIG (reference sequence). The CDR3 loop spans 12 amino acids. The CDR3 here is CAWQQGGEKLFF.

According to its frequency, this clonotype is medium-sized. V usage is TRBV6-5 and J usage is TRBJ2-6. Germline V gives CDR1 MNHEY, CDR2 SVGAGI. The CDR3 runs to 16 residues. The CDR3 reads CASSYSLGLGANVLTF.

This chain connects TRBV5-6 to TRBJ2-1; there is no DNA to check the TCRdb D call of TRBD1. This CDR3 has 13 residues. In germline, CDR1 is SGHDT, CDR2 YYEEEE. The chain's CDR3 is CASSSFSEGGQFF.

According to its frequency, this clonotype is medium-sized. The chain has TRBV6-5 and TRBJ2-1; the D call from TCRdb, TRBD1, cannot be confirmed without DNA. The CDR3 runs 13 residues. Germline CDR1 is MNHEY and CDR2 is SVGAGI. CDR3 amino acids: CASSRGPEDEQFF.